These 11 T cell receptor beta chains originate from one sample sequenced in a study of cytomegalovirus exposure and HLA in healthy donors. PCR employed 60 Vbeta and 13 Jbeta primers. This table comes from immunoSEQ multiplex PCR, and its TCRdb copy is limited to in-frame clones, with some not included. This repertoire shows about 130,000 clones, about 74% found once; its top ten account for 4.2%. The sequenced sample consisted of PBMCs. The origin of the receptors is a woman aged 45-60 years in good health and CMV-seropositive.

This clone was seen only once. This chain connects TRBV18 to TRBJ1-1, with a possible D match to TRBD1 (6 bases). Germline values: CDR1 KGHSH, CDR2 LQKENI. V was shortened by 5 bases and J by 7 bases, with 11 bases between the two germline ends. CDR3 length: 12 residues. Here the CDR3 DNA reads TGTGCCAGCTCAACCCTCAGGGGTGAAGCTTTCTTT. Translated: CASSTLRGEAFF.

The chain links TRBV7-7 to TRBJ2-5; the D gene is possibly TRBD1 (5 bases). Germline V gene lookup returns CDR1 SSHAT and CDR2 FNYEAQ (reference sequence). The CDR3 is made up of 15 amino acids. V lost 2 bases and J 4 bases, leaving 14 bases between the germline ends. The DNA of the CDR3 is TGTGCCAGCAGCTTACACCTCTCAAGGGGAGAGACCCAGTACTTC. Translation: CASSLHLSRGETQYF.

In its sample, this clone was seen a few times. The chain carries TRBV2 and TRBJ2-5; D might be TRBD1 (5 bases). TRBJ2-7 matches the DNA end more closely, so the J call is doubtful. This CDR3 is 14 amino acids long. Germline lookup yields CDR1 SNHLY and CDR2 FYNNEI. The CDR3 reads CASSEDWTSYEQYF. DNA for the CDR3: TGTGCCAGCAGTGAAGATTGGACATCCTACGAGCAGTACTTC.

V is TRBV28 and J is TRBJ1-3, with D maybe TRBD1 (5 bases). The V gene lost 10 bases and the J gene lost 0 bases, with 13 bases spanning the gap. This CDR3 spans 14 amino acids. The V gene's germline CDR1 is MDHEN and CDR2 SYDVKM. CDR3 sequence reads: CATTLGGSGNTIYF. The DNA of the CDR3 is TGTGCCACCACGTTGGGGGGCTCTGGAAACACCATATATTTT.

The chain links TRBV5-3 to TRBJ2-1, with D perhaps TRBD2 (5 bases). TRBV5-3 is an ORF; its function is uncertain. The CDR3 contains 14 residues. V gave up 1 base and J gave up 6 bases, with 11 bases separating them. Written as DNA, the CDR3 is TGTGCCAGAAGCTTGATCGTAGGGAGCAATGAGCAGTTCTTC. Protein: CARSLIVGSNEQFF.

A few counts support this clone. The CDR3 DNA reads TGTGCCAGCAGCTTAGGAACAGGGGTTAATGAAAAACTGTTTTTT. Its protein product is CASSLGTGVNEKLFF. The chain recombines TRBV11-2 with TRBJ1-4, with 7 bases that match TRBD1. The CDR3 covers 15 residues. CDR1 is SGHAT and CDR2 is FQNNGV in the germline V gene. After removal of 1 base from V and 4 bases from J, the junction contained 3 bases not matched to a gene. The full variable domain, rest sourced from reference TRBV11-2 and TRBJ1-4, is EAGVAQSPRYKIIEKRQSVAFWCNPISGHATLYWYQQILGQGPKLLIQFQNNGVVDDSQLPKDRFSAERLKGVDSTLKIQPAKLEDSAVYLCASSLGTGVNEKLFFGSGTQLSVL.

CDR3: CASSPHRVTTETQYF. The CDR3 DNA follows: TGTGCCAGCAGCCCACACAGGGTGACTACGGAGACCCAGTACTTC. This chain joins TRBV9 and TRBJ2-5; tentatively, D is TRBD1 (6 bases). The germline V gene has CDR1 SGDLS and CDR2 YYNGEE. With 4 bases removed from V and 5 bases from J, the gap between germline ends came to 18 bases. CDR3 length: 15 amino acids.

V and J are TRBV18 and TRBJ2-5, with D possibly being TRBD2 (6 bases). In germline, CDR1 is KGHSH, CDR2 LQKENI. The CDR3 is 14 residues long. V was pared by 1 base and J by 5 bases, with 11 bases between. The CDR3 is CASSPLAVGETQYF. Written as DNA, the CDR3 is TGTGCCAGCTCACCACTAGCGGTTGGGGAGACCCAGTACTTC.

The chain employs TRBV14 and TRBJ2-2; tentatively, D is TRBD2 (7 bases). Germline assignment: CDR1 SGHDN and CDR2 FVKESK. The CDR3 has 18 amino acids. Trimming cost V 2 bases and J 0 bases, with 16 bases left between them. Written as DNA, the CDR3 is TGTGCCAGCAGCCAACGCCGTAAGCGGGACACGAACACCGGGGAGCTGTTTTTT. It encodes CASSQRRKRDTNTGELFF.

This chain connects TRBV4-2 to TRBJ1-2, with a weak D call TRBD1 (6 bases). CDR1 and CDR2 from the germline V gene are LGHNA and YNFKEQ. The CDR3 sequence is 16 residues long. V dropped 4 bases and J dropped 4 bases, with 19 bases sitting between them. The CDR3 sequence: CASSPRPQGQGYGYTF. CDR3 DNA sequence: TGTGCCAGCAGCCCTAGACCCCAGGGGCAGGGCTATGGCTACACCTTC.

V is TRBV2 and J is TRBJ1-2; D gene ambiguous. Between the trimmed V and J ends, which lost 6 bases and 8 bases, there was a span of 16 bases. Germline loops: CDR1 SNHLY, CDR2 FYNNEI. The CDR3 spans 13 residues. The CDR3 nucleotides read TGTGCCAGCAGCGTCCAAACAGTGTGGGGCTACACCTTC. This gives the protein CASSVQTVWGYTF.